This T cell receptor (beta chain) was sequenced during a study of technical replicates of blood from a handful of donors. The assay was immunoSEQ multiplex PCR, and TCRdb's table has in-frame clones only and misses some. This table holds 50,000 to 65,000 clones, 80% to 95% found once. CDR3 length: 15 amino acids. V lost 0 bases, J lost 1 base, and 1 base stayed unmatched. CDR1 and CDR2 from the germline V gene are SGHRS and YFSETQ. In its sample, this clone was seen once. This receptor was identified in a human donor in good health. Some clones in this sample may be carry-over from other donors' samples. This chain uses TRBV5-1 with TRBJ2-3, with 8 bases lining up with TRBD2. Sequencing was carried out using PBMCs. The CDR3 is CASSLDSGGTDTQYF. The DNA of the CDR3 is TGCGCCAGCAGCTTGGATAGCGGGGGCACAGATACGCAGTATTTT.